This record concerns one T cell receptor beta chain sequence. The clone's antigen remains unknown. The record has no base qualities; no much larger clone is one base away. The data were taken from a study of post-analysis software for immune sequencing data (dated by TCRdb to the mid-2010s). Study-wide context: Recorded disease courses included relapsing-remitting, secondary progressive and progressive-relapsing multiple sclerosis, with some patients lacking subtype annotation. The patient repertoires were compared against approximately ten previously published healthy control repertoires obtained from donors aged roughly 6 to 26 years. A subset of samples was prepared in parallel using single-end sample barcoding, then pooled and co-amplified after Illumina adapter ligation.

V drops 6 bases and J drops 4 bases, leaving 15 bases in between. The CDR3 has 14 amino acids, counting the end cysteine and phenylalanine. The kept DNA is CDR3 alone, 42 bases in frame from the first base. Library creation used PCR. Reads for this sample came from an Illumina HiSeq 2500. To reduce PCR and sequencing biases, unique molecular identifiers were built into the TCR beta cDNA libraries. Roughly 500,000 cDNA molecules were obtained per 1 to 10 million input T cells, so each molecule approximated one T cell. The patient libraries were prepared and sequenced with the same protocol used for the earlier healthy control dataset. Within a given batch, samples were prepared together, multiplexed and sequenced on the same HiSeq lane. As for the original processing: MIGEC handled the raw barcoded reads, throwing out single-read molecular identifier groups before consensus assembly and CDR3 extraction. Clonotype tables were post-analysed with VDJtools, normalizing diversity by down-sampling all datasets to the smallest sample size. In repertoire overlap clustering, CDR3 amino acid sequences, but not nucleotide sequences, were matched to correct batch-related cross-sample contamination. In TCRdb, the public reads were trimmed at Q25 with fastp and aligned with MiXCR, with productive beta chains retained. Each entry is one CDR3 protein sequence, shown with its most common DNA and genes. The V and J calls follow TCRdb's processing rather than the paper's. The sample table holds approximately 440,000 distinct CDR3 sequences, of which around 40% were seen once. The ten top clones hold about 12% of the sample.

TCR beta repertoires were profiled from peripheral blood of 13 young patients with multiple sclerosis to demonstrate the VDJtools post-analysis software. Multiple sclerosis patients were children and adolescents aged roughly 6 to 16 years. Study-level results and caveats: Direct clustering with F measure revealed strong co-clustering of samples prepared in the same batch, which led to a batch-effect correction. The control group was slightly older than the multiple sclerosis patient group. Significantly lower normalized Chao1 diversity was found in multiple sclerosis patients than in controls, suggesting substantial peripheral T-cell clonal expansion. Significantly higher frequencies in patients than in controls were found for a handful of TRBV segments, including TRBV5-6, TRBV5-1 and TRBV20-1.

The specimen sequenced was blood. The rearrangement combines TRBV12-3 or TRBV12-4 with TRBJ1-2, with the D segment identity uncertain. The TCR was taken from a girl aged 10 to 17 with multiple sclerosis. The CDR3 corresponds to CASSERGRIYGYTF. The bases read TGTGCCAGCAGCGAGCGAGGACGGATCTATGGCTACACCTTC.